These 14 T cell receptor beta chains share one sample of origin, sequenced in a study of type 1 regulatory T cells. One entry per CDR3 protein results from TCRdb running MiXCR on the reads. The data contain 88,000 or so distinct CDR3 sequences, around a third of them singletons. The sample comprised CD4+ T cells, either the whole sample or a sorted fraction (not recorded which). The origin of the receptors is a human donor in good health.

This clonotype was observed a handful of times. The chain joins TRBV3-1 to TRBJ2-3; D not certain. CDR3 size: 13 residues. With 1 base removed from V and 5 bases from J, the gap between germline ends came to 7 bases. The germline V gene encodes CDR1 LGHDT and CDR2 YNNKEL (reference sequence). CDR3 protein: CASSQVVGDTQYF. The CDR3 coding sequence is TGTGCCAGCAGCCAAGTGGTTGGAGATACGCAGTATTTT.

V is TRBV10-1 and J is TRBJ1-2, with D uncertain. Germline V gene sequence: CDR1 WNHNN, CDR2 SYGVQD (reference sequence). This CDR3 region has 14 residues. V gave up 2 bases and J gave up 5 bases, with 12 bases separating them. The CDR3: CASSENPQLYGYTF. In nucleotides, the CDR3 is TGCGCCAGCAGTGAGAACCCCCAACTATATGGCTACACCTTC.

This clonotype was seen a handful of times. The junction departs from germline at one end; a sequencing error may be responsible. The chain couples TRBV7-2 to TRBJ2-5, with TRBD2 matching over 10 bases. Germline CDR1 reads SGHTA; CDR2 reads FQGNSA. CDR3 length equals 15 residues. The CDR3 nucleotides are TGTGCCAGCAGCCTAGCGGGGGCAAATCAAGAGACCCAGTACTTC. Encoded protein: CASSLAGANQETQYF.

This sequence joins TRBV10-3 and TRBJ2-7; TRBD2 might be the D (5 bases). The germline V gene has CDR1 ENHRY and CDR2 SYGVKD. The CDR3 has 13 residues. V dropped 8 bases and J dropped 4 bases, with 15 bases sitting between them. The CDR3 DNA reads as TGTGCCATCGGACTTGGAGGTTCTTACGAGCAGTACTTC. This codes for CAIGLGGSYEQYF.

This clonotype has only a few counts. The chain couples TRBV2 to TRBJ1-6; unclear D gene. CDR3 length equals 12 residues. From germline, CDR1 is SNHLY and CDR2 FYNNEI. V gave up 2 bases and J gave up 5 bases, with 1 base separating them. CDR3 in DNA: TGTGCCAGCAGTGAACATAATTCACCCCTCCACTTT. It specifies CASSEHNSPLHF.

This clonotype was observed a handful of times. V and J are TRBV12-3 or TRBV12-4 and TRBJ2-3; 14 nucleotides match TRBD2. The V segment lost 6 bases and the J segment 5 bases; nucleotides outside the gene matches: 7. The CDR3 sequence is 16 residues long. The CDR3 protein is CASSPGLAGGRDTQYF. DNA of the CDR3: TGTGCCAGCAGCCCCGGACTAGCGGGAGGCAGAGATACGCAGTATTTT.

This clonotype was detected a few times. Here the CDR3 reads CASSPSWNQPQHF. CDR3 coding DNA: TGCGCCAGCAGCCCGAGTTGGAATCAGCCCCAGCATTTT. This chain links TRBV5-1 with TRBJ1-5, with D unresolved. The CDR3 runs 13 residues. The germline V gene encodes CDR1 SGHRS and CDR2 YFSETQ. Deletions cut 4 bases from V and 4 bases from J, with 9 bases between.

The sample holds a few counts of this clonotype. The rearrangement links TRBV27 to TRBJ2-1, with 7 positions matching TRBD2. In germline, CDR1 is MNHEY, CDR2 SMNVEV (reference sequence). Trimming removed 6 bases from V and 3 bases from J; junction bases left unmatched: 8. The CDR3 consists of 15 residues. The CDR3 spells CASRGGGQVYNEQFF. The CDR3, as DNA: TGTGCCAGCAGGGGCGGGGGTCAGGTCTACAATGAGCAGTTCTTC.

This clonotype was seen only a few times. This chain uses TRBV5-1 with TRBJ2-7; 12 bases align to TRBD1. The junction had 8 bases not matched to a gene; V was cut back by 4 bases and J by 6 bases. This CDR3 is 15 amino acids long. CDR1 is SGHRS and CDR2 is YFSETQ in the germline V gene. Here the CDR3 reads CASSPSGTGGGEQYF. The CDR3 nucleotides are TGCGCCAGCAGCCCCTCCGGGACAGGGGGCGGCGAGCAGTACTTC. Combining the CDR3 with reference TRBV5-1 and TRBJ2-7 gives the whole variable domain KAGVTQTPRYLIKTRGQQVTLSCSPISGHRSVSWYQQTPGQGLQFLFEYFSETQRNKGNFPGRFSGRQFSNSRSEMNVSTLELGDSALYLCASSPSGTGGGEQYFGPGTRLTVT.

This chain joins TRBV5-1 and TRBJ1-1, with no clear D. Trimming pared 0 bases from V and 6 bases from J, leaving 12 bases between. The CDR3 has 14 amino acids. The germline gives CDR1 SGHRS, CDR2 YFSETQ. The chain's CDR3 is CASSLEDPYAEAFF. In DNA, the CDR3 is TGCGCCAGCAGCTTGGAGGACCCGTACGCTGAAGCTTTCTTT.

This clonotype has just a few counts. This rearrangement joins TRBV6-2 or TRBV6-3 to TRBJ1-5; unclear D gene. Germline V gene sequence: CDR1 MNHEY, CDR2 SVGEGT. This CDR3 region has 16 residues. V was cut by 6 bases and J by 4 bases, with 19 bases left in between. The CDR3 sequence is CASRQIPATGNQPQHF. DNA of the CDR3: TGTGCCAGCAGGCAAATCCCAGCAACGGGTAATCAGCCCCAGCATTTT.

The V call is TRBV23-1, the J call TRBJ2-1, with D hard to call. TRBV23-1 is reported as an ORF; its role is uncertain. Trimming removed 5 bases from V and 0 bases from J, with 17 bases in between. The CDR3 has 17 residues. The CDR3 nucleotides are TGCGCCAGCAGTTTATGTAACTTCCTAAGCTCCTACAATGAGCAGTTCTTC. Protein sequence: CASSLCNFLSSYNEQFF.

The CDR3 protein is CASRRQQETQYF. CDR3 DNA sequence: TGCGCCAGCAGGAGGCAACAAGAGACCCAGTACTTC. The chain joins TRBV5-1 to TRBJ2-5; D gene unclear. V dropped 5 bases and J dropped 2 bases, with 7 bases sitting between them. The CDR3 totals 12 residues. Germline lookup yields CDR1 SGHRS and CDR2 YFSETQ.

The V call is TRBV28, the J call TRBJ1-5, with D uncertain. The germline gives CDR1 MDHEN, CDR2 SYDVKM. V dropped 8 bases and J dropped 4 bases, with 9 bases sitting between them. The CDR3 runs 12 residues. As DNA, the CDR3 is TGTGCCAGCGCTTTAACAAATCAGCCCCAGCATTTT. Its protein product is CASALTNQPQHF.